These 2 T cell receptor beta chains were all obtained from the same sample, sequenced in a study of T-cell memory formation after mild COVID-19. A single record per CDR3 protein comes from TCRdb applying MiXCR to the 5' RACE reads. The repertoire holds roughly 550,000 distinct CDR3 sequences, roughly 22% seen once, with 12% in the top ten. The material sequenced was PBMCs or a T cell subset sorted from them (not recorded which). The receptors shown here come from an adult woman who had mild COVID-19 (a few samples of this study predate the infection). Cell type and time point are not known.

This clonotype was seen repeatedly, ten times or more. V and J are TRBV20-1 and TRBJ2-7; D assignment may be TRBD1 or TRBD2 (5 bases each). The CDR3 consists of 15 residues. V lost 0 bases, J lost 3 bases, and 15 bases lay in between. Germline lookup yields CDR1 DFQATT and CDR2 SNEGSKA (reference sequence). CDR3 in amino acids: CSARDASGRVYEQYF. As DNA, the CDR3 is TGCAGTGCTAGAGATGCGAGCGGCAGGGTCTACGAGCAGTACTTC.

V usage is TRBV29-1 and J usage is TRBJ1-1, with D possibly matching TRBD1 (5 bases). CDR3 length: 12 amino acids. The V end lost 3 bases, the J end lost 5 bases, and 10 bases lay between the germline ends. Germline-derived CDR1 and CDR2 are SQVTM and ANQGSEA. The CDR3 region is CSVDGARTEAFF. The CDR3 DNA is TGCAGCGTTGACGGGGCTCGGACTGAAGCTTTCTTT.